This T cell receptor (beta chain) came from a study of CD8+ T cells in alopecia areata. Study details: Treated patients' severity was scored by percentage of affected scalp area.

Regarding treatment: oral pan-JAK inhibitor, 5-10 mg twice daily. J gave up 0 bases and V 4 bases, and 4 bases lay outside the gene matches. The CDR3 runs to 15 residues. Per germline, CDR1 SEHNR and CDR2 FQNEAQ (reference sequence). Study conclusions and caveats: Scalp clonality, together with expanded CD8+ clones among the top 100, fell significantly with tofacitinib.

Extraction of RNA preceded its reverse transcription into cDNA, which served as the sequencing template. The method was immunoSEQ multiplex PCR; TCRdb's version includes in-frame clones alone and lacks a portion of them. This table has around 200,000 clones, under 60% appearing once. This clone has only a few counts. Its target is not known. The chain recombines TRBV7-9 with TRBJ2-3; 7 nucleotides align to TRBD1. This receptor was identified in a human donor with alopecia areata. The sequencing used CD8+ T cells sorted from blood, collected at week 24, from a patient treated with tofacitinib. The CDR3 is CASSSTGESTDTQYF. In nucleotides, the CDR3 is TGTGCCAGCAGCTCAACAGGGGAAAGCACAGATACGCAGTATTTT. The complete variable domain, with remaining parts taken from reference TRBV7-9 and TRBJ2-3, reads DTGVSQNPRHKITKRGQNVTFRCDPISEHNRLYWYRQTLGQGPEFLTYFQNEAQLEKSRLLSDRFSAERPKGSFSTLEIQRTEQGDSAMYLCASSSTGESTDTQYFGPGTRLTVL.